The rows below give T cell receptor beta chains drawn from one sample of a study of T cell repertoires in cytomegalovirus infection. TCRdb re-analysed the reads in MiXCR, keeping a single row per CDR3 protein. The sample lists about 890,000 distinct CDR3 sequences, approximately 31% occurring once. No antigens are known for them. This specimen was cultured CD8+ T cells from PBMCs, taken from culture after CMV antigen stimulation. These receptors were obtained from a human donor in good health (CMV status not recorded). Some clones in this sample may be carry-over from other donors' samples. CDR3s include the opening cysteine and the closing phenylalanine or tryptophan. Fields, in order: D gene, V gene, J gene, clone size, CDR3 DNA, CDR3 protein. The D gene is left open where the match is weak. Not all rows give a size; the values are once, few, many and, for expanded clones, a class.

>TRBD1|TRBV12-3/TRBV12-4|TRBJ2-6|few
TGTGCCAGCACTTTCGGGACAGAGGCCCTTAATCGACTCTCTGGGGCCAACGTCCTGACTTTC
CASTFGTEALNRLSGANVLTF
>.|TRBV12-3/TRBV12-4|TRBJ1-1|few
TGTGCCAGCAGTGGATGGGACTACGGGTATTACGTGAACACTGAAGCTTTCTTT
CASSGWDYGYYVNTEAFF
>TRBD2|TRBV6-5|TRBJ2-5|.
TGTGCCAGCAGTCCCGGCCCTAGCGGGGGGGCCGGAGAGACCCAGTACTTC
CASSPGPSGGAGETQYF
>TRBD1|TRBV7-6|TRBJ2-7|.
TGTGCCAGCAGTACAACAGGGGCGCCCTACGAGCAGTACTTC
CASSTTGAPYEQYF
>TRBD1|TRBV6-5|TRBJ1-3|few
TGTGCCAGCAGTCTCTCCTTTCGACAGGGCCGGAACACCATATATTTT
CASSLSFRQGRNTIYF
>.|TRBV12-3/TRBV12-4|TRBJ2-1|.
TGTGCCAGCAGTTTTTCTGGACACTCCTACAATGAGCAGTTCTTC
CASSFSGHSYNEQFF
>.|TRBV7-8|TRBJ1-3|few
TGTGCCAGCTTGGAGGAAGCATCAGCGATCTCTGGAAACACCATATATTTT
CASLEEASAISGNTIYF
>TRBD2|TRBV7-8|TRBJ2-3|many
TGTGCCAGCAGCGTGGGACTAGCGGGGGCATTCACAGATACGCAGTATTTT
CASSVGLAGAFTDTQYF
>TRBD1|TRBV24-1|TRBJ2-3|few
TGTGCCACCAGTGACCGTCTAAACCGGGACAGGTTCACAGATACGCAGTATTTT
CATSDRLNRDRFTDTQYF
>TRBD1|TRBV6-6|TRBJ2-6|many
TGTGCCAGCAGTTACGGTTCCGGGACAGGGGTCTCTGGGGCCAACGTCCTGACTTTC
CASSYGSGTGVSGANVLTF
>TRBD1|TRBV27|TRBJ1-1|few
TGTGCCAGCAGCGACAGGGGGATCGCTGAAGCTTTCTTT
CASSDRGIAEAFF
>.|TRBV7-9|TRBJ1-5|many
TGTGCCAGCAGCTTGGCAGGGACTCAGCCCCAGCATTTT
CASSLAGTQPQHF
>TRBD1|TRBV7-6|TRBJ1-5|many
TGTGCCAGCAGCCTCGGGACAGGGGGCGGCAATCAGCCCCAGCATTTT
CASSLGTGGGNQPQHF
>TRBD1|TRBV7-4|TRBJ1-5|.
TGTGCCAGCAGCTTAGGTTGGGACAGGGGGGGTCAGCCCCAGCATTTT
CASSLGWDRGGQPQHF
>.|TRBV7-6|TRBJ1-2|.
TGTGCCAGCAGCTTACAGGGTGACAACTATGGCTACACCTTC
CASSLQGDNYGYTF
>.|TRBV7-9|TRBJ2-3|.
TGTGCCAGCAGCTCGCCGGGGTGGAGCACAGATACGCAGTATTTT
CASSSPGWSTDTQYF
>.|TRBV13|TRBJ2-6|once
TGTGCCAGCAGCTTAGGACACTTACCGTCTGGGGCCAACGTCCTGACTTTC
CASSLGHLPSGANVLTF
>TRBD2|TRBV7-2|TRBJ2-3|many
TGTGCCAGCAGCAGAGGGACTAGCGGGGGCACAGATACGCAGTATTTT
CASSRGTSGGTDTQYF
>TRBD2|TRBV28|TRBJ2-3|few
TGTGCCAGCAGTTTTGATAGGACTAGCGGGGGGGAGATCCAAGATACGCAGTATTTT
CASSFDRTSGGEIQDTQYF
>.|TRBV6-2/TRBV6-3|TRBJ1-5|.
TGTGCCAGCAGAGTTTGGCGGGACGACAATCAGCCCCAGCATTTT
CASRVWRDDNQPQHF
>.|TRBV28|TRBJ1-6|.
TGTGCCAGCAGTCCGTCGGACAGTCATTCACCCCTCCACTTT
CASSPSDSHSPLHF
>TRBD1|TRBV4-3|TRBJ1-3|many
TGCGCCAGCAGCTTTGACAGGGGATCTGGAAACACCATATATTTT
CASSFDRGSGNTIYF
>.|TRBV4-3|TRBJ1-6|.
TGCGCCAGCAGCCAAGAGAGGAGGGACTCACCCCTCCACTTT
CASSQERRDSPLHF
>.|TRBV7-9|TRBJ1-4|.
TGTGCCAGCAGCTCCGGATTGGGGGGGACTAATGAAAAACTGTTTTTT
CASSSGLGGTNEKLFF
>TRBD1|TRBV7-9|TRBJ1-4|.
TGTGCCAGCAGTCTCCTCGGGACAGGGAAAGAAAAACTGTTTTTT
CASSLLGTGKEKLFF
>TRBD1|TRBV27|TRBJ2-2|.
TGTGCCAGCAAGTCAGGGGGAAGGACCGGGGAGCTGTTTTTT
CASKSGGRTGELFF
>TRBD1|TRBV27|TRBJ1-6|.
TGTGCCAGCAGTTTAGCGGCCGGGACAGATAATTCACCCCTCCACTTT
CASSLAAGTDNSPLHF
>.|TRBV6-2/TRBV6-3|TRBJ2-1|.
TGTGCCAGCAGTTACTACCAGGGCGCAGGGTGGTTCAATGAGCAGTTCTTC
CASSYYQGAGWFNEQFF
>.|TRBV6-6|TRBJ1-1|.
TGTGCCAGCAGTCGGGACTACTATCGGGACACTGAAGCTTTCTTT
CASSRDYYRDTEAFF
>.|TRBV4-1|TRBJ1-1|few
TGCGCCAGCAGCCAAGAGAACAGGGACTACACTGAAGCTTTCTTT
CASSQENRDYTEAFF
>.|TRBV24-1|TRBJ1-5|.
TGTGCCACCAGTGATTCGCAAACTACAGGGTTAGTGGGTCAGCCCCAGCATTTT
CATSDSQTTGLVGQPQHF
>.|TRBV19|TRBJ1-5|few
TGTGCCAGTAGTATGTTGGGTTTTAGCAATCAGCCCCAGCATTTT
CASSMLGFSNQPQHF
>TRBD2|TRBV18|TRBJ2-3|.
TGTGCCAGCTCACCACTCGCGCCTAGCGGGGGAACAGATACGCAGTATTTT
CASSPLAPSGGTDTQYF
>.|TRBV15|TRBJ2-3|.
TGTGCCACCAGCAGAGAACTAGCCGGAGATACGCAGTATTTT
CATSRELAGDTQYF
>TRBD1|TRBV7-9|TRBJ1-1|many
TGTGCCAGCAGCCTCGGACAGGGGGTAAGGACTGAAGCTTTCTTT
CASSLGQGVRTEAFF
>TRBD2|TRBV5-4|TRBJ2-7|.
TGTGCCAGCAGCTTGACGGCTGAGAGGACTAGAAGAACGGGGTACGAGCAGTACTTC
CASSLTAERTRRTGYEQYF
>.|TRBV6-2/TRBV6-3|TRBJ2-2|.
TGTGCCAGCACCCCCGCGGGGACCGGGGAGCTGTTTTTT
CASTPAGTGELFF
>.|TRBV12-3/TRBV12-4|TRBJ2-1|many
TGTGCCAGCAGCCCTTTCATATACGGGCGTTCCTACAATGAGCAGTTCTTC
CASSPFIYGRSYNEQFF
>TRBD2|TRBV6-5|TRBJ2-1|.
TGTGCCAGCAGCCTGGGACTAGCGGGGGGCAGCAATGAGCAGTTCTTC
CASSLGLAGGSNEQFF
>.|TRBV7-9|TRBJ2-1|.
TGTGCCAGCAGCCCGGTCGGGGAAGGTGAGCAGTTCTTC
CASSPVGEGEQFF
>TRBD1|TRBV27|TRBJ1-2|.
TGTGCCAGCAGTTTATCTCAGGGGGGGCGGTTTGGCTACACCTTC
CASSLSQGGRFGYTF
>.|TRBV15|TRBJ1-1|.
TGTGCCACCAGCAGAGATTCAAGGGTTGAAGCTTTCTTT
CATSRDSRVEAFF